The source of this T cell receptor beta chain is a study of blood T cells in healthy people across ages. Study conclusions and caveats: Per-million-T-cell TCR beta diversity fell roughly linearly with age. Both naive CD4+ cell counts and diversity were greater in long-lived donors than in aged donors.

This clonotype appeared a few times. Its antigen remains unidentified. Each sample had at least 6 million PBMCs isolated. With a J-beta primer mix and a sample-barcoded 5' primer, a second PCR ran about 7 to 12 cycles. Carrying 12 random nucleotides, a template-switch adaptor labeled each individual cDNA molecule. Each CDR3 protein gets one entry after TCRdb re-called the 5' RACE reads with MiXCR. The sample yields about 1.8 million distinct CDR3 sequences, 49% seen once. The CDR3 loop spans 18 amino acids. Unmatched junction bases numbered 13, after V lost 8 bases and J lost 0 bases. V gene TRBV12-3 or TRBV12-4 combines with J gene TRBJ2-6, with TRBD2 identical over 7 bases. The sample consisted of blood. The source is a woman in her thirties or forties in good health. CDR3: CASGGERGVLSGANVLTF. CDR3 nucleotides: TGTGCCAGCGGGGGGGAACGTGGCGTCCTCTCTGGGGCCAACGTCCTGACTTTC.